This TCR beta chain appears in the sequencing data of a study of spatial heterogeneity in lung cancer. Study context: Fewer alpha-chain than beta-chain sequences were consistently detected. Unique TCR and UMI combinations averaged more than ten appearances each in raw reads.

Study findings and constraints: Resection saw ubiquitous expanded tumor TCRs appear in blood more than follow-up did.

CDR3 length equals 17 residues. After removal of 5 bases from V and 5 bases from J, the junction contained 16 bases not matched to a gene. CDR1 and CDR2 from the germline V gene are SGHTA and FQGTGA. This clonotype is medium-sized by share. What it binds is not known. Using its own MiXCR run on the 5' RACE reads, TCRdb lists one record per CDR3 protein. The top ten clones hold less than 35% of a sample with approximately 8,100 distinct CDR3 sequences, over 7.5% of them seen once. Time point described: sample taken at primary tumor resection. Unsorted whole RNA of tumor, nontumor lung or frozen PBMC was sequenced.

The material sequenced was PBMCs, taken at surgery. The V gene is TRBV7-3, the J gene TRBJ2-5; 8 nucleotides agree with TRBD2. This sequence originates from a female donor with early-stage non-small cell lung cancer. The CDR3 protein is CASSPSPSGGGYETQYF. The CDR3 DNA reads as TGTGCCAGCAGCCCCAGCCCCTCCGGCGGGGGGTATGAGACCCAGTACTTC.